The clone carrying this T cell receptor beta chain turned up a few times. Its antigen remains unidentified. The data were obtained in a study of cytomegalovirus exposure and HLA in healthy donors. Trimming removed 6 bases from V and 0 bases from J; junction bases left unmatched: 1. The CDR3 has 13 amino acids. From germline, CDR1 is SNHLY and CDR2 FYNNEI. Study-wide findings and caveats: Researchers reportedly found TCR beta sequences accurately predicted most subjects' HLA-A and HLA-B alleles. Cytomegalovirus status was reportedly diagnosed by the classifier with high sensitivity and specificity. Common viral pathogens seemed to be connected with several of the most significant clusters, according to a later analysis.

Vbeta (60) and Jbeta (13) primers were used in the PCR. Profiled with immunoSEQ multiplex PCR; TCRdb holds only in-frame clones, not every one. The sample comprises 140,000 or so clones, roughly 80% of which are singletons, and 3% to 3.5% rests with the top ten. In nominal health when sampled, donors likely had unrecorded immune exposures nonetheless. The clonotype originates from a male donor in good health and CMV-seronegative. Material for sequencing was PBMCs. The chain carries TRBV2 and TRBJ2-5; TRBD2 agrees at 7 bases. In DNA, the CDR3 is TGTGCCAGCAGAGGACTAGACCAAGAGACCCAGTACTTC. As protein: CASRGLDQETQYF.